The table lists the clone carrying this TCR beta chain with a count of one. Its antigen is still unknown. This may be a read error: a much more frequent sequence differs by one nucleotide. The sample originates from a study of regulatory T cells in long-lasting Graves disease. As for time point: newly diagnosed GD, antithyroid drugs for less than 3 months. Construction of the TCR library relied on RNA isolated from PBMCs. With iRepertoire HTBI primers and Arm-PCR of CDR3 regions, TCR beta libraries were built. MiXCR was run by TCRdb on the multiplex PCR reads, yielding one entry per CDR3 protein. This sample has about 440,000 distinct CDR3 sequences, with around 17% found just once. Unmatched junction bases numbered 11, after V lost 5 bases and J lost 4 bases. This CDR3 has 16 residues. Germline values: CDR1 MNHEY, CDR2 SMNVEV (reference sequence). Study-level points and caveats: Owing to a sample size that was small, accuracy may have been reduced. Persistent disease preferred TRBV28, TRBJ1-2 and TRBJ2-5.

A further study also used this sample, focusing on T cells in Graves' hyperthyroidism and ophthalmopathy.

Source: peripheral blood mononuclear cells (PBMCs), taken at new diagnosis, from a patient treated with antithyroid drugs. The rearrangement uses TRBV27 and TRBJ2-3; 8 bases line up with TRBD2. The receptor comes from a woman between 18 and 29 years old with Graves disease. The CDR3 loop reads CASSPLQREIPDTQYF. CDR3 bases: TGTGCCAGCAGTCCTCTTCAGCGGGAGATCCCAGATACGCAGTATTTT.